The rows below give T cell receptor beta chains drawn from one sample of a study of somatic mutations in cytotoxic T cells in rheumatoid arthritis. TCRdb keeps only in-frame clones here, not all; method: immunoSEQ multiplex PCR. The sample comprises 7,000 or so clones, 60% to 85% of which are singletons, and about a sixth rests with the top ten. Sequencing was performed on CD8+ T cells sorted from blood. The receptors derive from an adult with rheumatoid arthritis. CDR3s include the opening cysteine and the closing phenylalanine or tryptophan. D genes are given only for firm matches. The size of a clone is reported for some rows only, either as once, few or many, or as a class for expanded clones.

J | size | D | V | length | DNA | CDR3
TRBJ2-4 | NA | NA | TRBV2 | 15 | TGTGCCAGCACCCCTTGGGGGGTAGCCAAAAACATTCAGTACTTC | CASTPWGVAKNIQYF
TRBJ2-5 | few | TRBD1 | TRBV15 | 14 | TGTGCCACCAGCACTCGGGACAGCCAAGAGACCCAGTACTTC | CATSTRDSQETQYF
TRBJ1-1 | few | NA | TRBV7-3 | 16 | TGTGCCAGCAGCTTAAGAGGGCAGGGCTTGAACACTGAAGCTTTCTTT | CASSLRGQGLNTEAFF
TRBJ1-5 | NA | NA | TRBV7-9 | 12 | TGTGCCAGCAGCGGGGGAAATCAGCCCCAGCATTTT | CASSGGNQPQHF
TRBJ2-1 | NA | TRBD2 | TRBV7-9 | 17 | TGTGCCAGCAGCTCCACTTGGGGGACTAGCGGGGGTAATGAGCAGTTCTTC | CASSSTWGTSGGNEQFF
TRBJ1-5 | NA | NA | TRBV7-6 | 16 | TGTGCCAGCAGCTTAGCGTTAGGGGGGAAATCGCAGCCCCAGCATTTT | CASSLALGGKSQPQHF
TRBJ1-1 | NA | NA | TRBV27 | 13 | TGTGCCAGCAAGTGGGGCGCGAACACTGAAGCTTTCTTT | CASKWGANTEAFF
TRBJ2-1 | NA | TRBD2 | TRBV15 | 17 | TGTGCCACCAGCAGAGACCTAATAGCGGGGGGCTACAATGAGCAGTTCTTC | CATSRDLIAGGYNEQFF
TRBJ1-6 | NA | NA | TRBV10-2 | 12 | TGCGCCAGCGCCCATCAAAACTCACCCCTCCACTTT | CASAHQNSPLHF
TRBJ2-2 | once | NA | TRBV6-1 | 15 | TGTGCCAGCAGTGAAGCGGGGCGGGGCACCGGGGAGCTGTTTTTT | CASSEAGRGTGELFF
TRBJ1-1 | NA | NA | TRBV6-5 | 15 | TGTGCCAGCAGTTACTCGACCTCAGGGGACACTGAAGCTTTCTTT | CASSYSTSGDTEAFF
TRBJ1-1 | NA | TRBD1 | TRBV4-1 | 15 | TGCGCCAGCAGCCAAGAAGACAGGGGGTATTCTGAAGCTTTCTTT | CASSQEDRGYSEAFF
TRBJ2-5 | NA | NA | TRBV5-1 | 15 | TGCGCCAGCAGCTTGTCCTGGGGAGGAACGGAGACCCAGTACTTC | CASSLSWGGTETQYF
TRBJ1-2 | NA | NA | TRBV19 | 13 | TGTGCCAGTAGTACAGGTTTGCGGTATGGCTACACCTTC | CASSTGLRYGYTF
TRBJ1-5 | NA | NA | TRBV18 | 16 | TGTGCCAGCTCAAAAAAGTCAGGGATCGTTGATCAGCCCCAGCATTTT | CASSKKSGIVDQPQHF
TRBJ1-2 | NA | TRBD1 | TRBV27 | 16 | TGTGCCAGCAGTCCATCAACGCCGGGACAGGGGATTGGCTACACCTTC | CASSPSTPGQGIGYTF
TRBJ2-3 | NA | NA | TRBV7-2 | 16 | TGTGCCAGCAGTTCTGGGCACGAGAATCCCCCCGATACGCAGTATTTT | CASSSGHENPPDTQYF
TRBJ2-5 | NA | TRBD1 | TRBV7-3 | 16 | TGTGCCAGCAGCTTAACCGGGACAGGGGGCGGGGAGACCCAGTACTTC | CASSLTGTGGGETQYF
TRBJ1-1 | NA | TRBD1 | TRBV5-1 | 15 | TGCGCCAGCAGCCCGGACAGGGGGCGGCACACTGAAGCTTTCTTT | CASSPDRGRHTEAFF
TRBJ1-2 | few | NA | TRBV7-3 | 15 | TGTGCCAGCAGCTTAGGTCCTGACAGTAACTATGGCTACACCTTC | CASSLGPDSNYGYTF
TRBJ2-7 | NA | NA | TRBV2 | 14 | TGTGCCAGCAGTCTCTTCCAGTTCGGCGCGACGGAGTACTTC | CASSLFQFGATEYF
TRBJ1-2 | once | TRBD1 | TRBV5-1 | 13 | TGCGCCAGCAGCTCGGGACAGGACTATGGCTACACCTTC | CASSSGQDYGYTF
TRBJ1-5 | large | NA | TRBV4-1 | 13 | TGCGCCAGCAGCCGATCAGAAAATCAGCCCCAGCATTTT | CASSRSENQPQHF
TRBJ1-1 | NA | TRBD1 | TRBV9 | 14 | TGTGCCAGCAGCGGACGACAGGGCTTCACTGAAGCTTTCTTT | CASSGRQGFTEAFF
TRBJ1-2 | NA | TRBD1 | TRBV5-6 | 18 | TGTGCCAGCAGCCTGCAGGCAGGGGGCGAGAGGTTTGGCTATGGCTACACCTTC | CASSLQAGGERFGYGYTF
TRBJ2-5 | NA | NA | TRBV5-6 | 14 | TGTGCCAGCAGCTTGGCGTCGGGTGGAGAGACCCAGTACTTC | CASSLASGGETQYF
TRBJ1-4 | NA | NA | TRBV6-8 | 16 | TGTGCCAGCAGTTACTCCTTCCGGGGGGCTGGTGAAAAACTGTTTTTT | CASSYSFRGAGEKLFF
TRBJ2-2 | NA | NA | TRBV7-6 | 17 | TGTGCCAGCAGCTTGGAGTTAGGTTTAACCCCCCTCGGGGAGCTGTTTTTT | CASSLELGLTPLGELFF
TRBJ2-7 | NA | NA | TRBV7-2 | 15 | TGTGCCAGCAGCGCCCCGGAGGGGAGTTTTTACGAGCAGTACTTC | CASSAPEGSFYEQYF
TRBJ2-2 | NA | TRBD2 | TRBV7-3 | 14 | TGTGCCAGCAGACCAACTAGCGAGACCGGGGAGCTGTTTTTT | CASRPTSETGELFF
TRBJ2-1 | NA | NA | TRBV28 | 15 | TGTGCCAGCAGGGGGGGACGGGCGGACTACAATGAGCAGTTCTTC | CASRGGRADYNEQFF
TRBJ2-3 | NA | TRBD2 | TRBV7-6 | 14 | TGTGCCAGCAGACTTAAGCGGGACACAGATACGCAGTATTTT | CASRLKRDTDTQYF
TRBJ2-3 | NA | NA | TRBV5-6 | 11 | TGTGCCAGCAGCTTGGGGGATGGGGGGCTTTTT | CASSLGDGGLF
TRBJ2-1 | once | NA | TRBV7-7 | 18 | TGTGCTAGCAGCTCTACCCCCCTCGATATGGGGGGGCTCAATGAGCAGTTCTTC | CASSSTPLDMGGLNEQFF
TRBJ2-1 | NA | TRBD1 | TRBV6-1 | 16 | TGTGCCAGCAGTGAAGAAGGGGGACAGGGCCACGATGAGCAGTTCTTC | CASSEEGGQGHDEQFF
TRBJ1-4 | NA | TRBD1 | TRBV6-1 | 15 | TGTGCCAGCAGTGACAGGGGGTCGGCTAATGAAAAACTGTTTTTT | CASSDRGSANEKLFF
TRBJ2-5 | once | NA | TRBV7-9 | 16 | TGTGCCAGCAGCTTCGGGTCTTGGGCAAGCCAAGAGACCCAGTACTTC | CASSFGSWASQETQYF
TRBJ1-2 | hyperexpanded | NA | TRBV29-1 | 13 | TGCAGCGTTGAGACTGGAGGGTACTATGGCTACACCTTC | CSVETGGYYGYTF
TRBJ2-4 | NA | NA | TRBV30 | 16 | TGTGCCTGGAGTGTACCCTTGACCGGAGCCAAAAACATTCAGTACTTC | CAWSVPLTGAKNIQYF
TRBJ1-2 | NA | NA | TRBV30 | 16 | TGTGCCTGGATCCCCCCGGTTTTAGGAGCTAACTATGGCTACACCTTC | CAWIPPVLGANYGYTF
TRBJ1-5 | NA | TRBD1 | TRBV2 | 15 | TGTGCCAGCACCGGGACAGGGTTTAGCAATCAGCCCCAGCATTTT | CASTGTGFSNQPQHF
TRBJ2-2 | NA | TRBD1 | TRBV30 | 19 | TGTGCCTGGAGTGCAGCCGGGACAGGGGGCATTGGGCGTACCGGGGAGCTGTTTTTT | CAWSAAGTGGIGRTGELFF
TRBJ2-1 | NA | NA | TRBV19 | 14 | TGTGCCAGTAGTTCTGGCGGGGATTACAATGAGCAGTTCTTC | CASSSGGDYNEQFF
TRBJ2-7 | NA | TRBD1 | TRBV18 | 17 | TGTGCCAGCTCACCACCCATCCCCCGACAGGGGGGCGACGAGCAGTACTTC | CASSPPIPRQGGDEQYF
TRBJ2-5 | NA | TRBD2 | TRBV28 | 17 | TGTGCCAGCAGGGGGTGGGGGGTAATGGGGACTAAAGAGACCCAGTACTTC | CASRGWGVMGTKETQYF
TRBJ2-3 | NA | TRBD2 | TRBV9 | 15 | TGTGCCAGCAGCGAATTGGGCGGGGGGCAAGATACGCAGTATTTT | CASSELGGGQDTQYF
TRBJ2-7 | NA | NA | TRBV5-8 | 15 | TGTGCCAGCAGCAAAGGGACTTCCCCCTCCTACGAGCAGTACTTC | CASSKGTSPSYEQYF
TRBJ2-5 | NA | NA | TRBV19 | 13 | TGTGCCAGTAGTAAAGTAGGGGTTGAGACCCAGTACTTC | CASSKVGVETQYF
TRBJ2-5 | NA | NA | TRBV25-1 | 15 | TGTGCCAGCAGTGAAATAGAAAGGGGGGGTGAGACCCAGTACTTC | CASSEIERGGETQYF
TRBJ2-7 | NA | NA | TRBV7-2 | 12 | TGTGCCAGCAGCTTATCCCCCTACGAGCAGTACTTC | CASSLSPYEQYF
TRBJ2-1 | once | TRBD1 | TRBV7-9 | 12 | TGTGCCAGCAGCGCCGGGACAGGGGAGCAGTTCTTC | CASSAGTGEQFF
TRBJ2-7 | few | NA | TRBV29-1 | 11 | TGCAGCGTTGAAGGGAATTACGAGCAGTACTTC | CSVEGNYEQYF
TRBJ1-5 | NA | NA | TRBV2 | 15 | TGTGCCAGCAGTGTTGGCGGCTATAGCAATCAGCCCCAGCATTTT | CASSVGGYSNQPQHF
TRBJ1-5 | once | NA | TRBV6-5 | 13 | TGTGCCAGCAGTTACGCGGGGGGTCAGCCCCAGCATTTT | CASSYAGGQPQHF
TRBJ1-2 | NA | NA | TRBV7-8 | 17 | TGTGCCAGCAGCTTAGTTCTGAGGCCCTCCCCTAACTATGGCTACACCTTC | CASSLVLRPSPNYGYTF
TRBJ2-2 | NA | TRBD2 | TRBV6-6 | 15 | TGTGCCAGCAGTTCTCAAGCGGGGAGGGGCGGGGAGCTGTTTTTT | CASSSQAGRGGELFF
TRBJ1-2 | large | NA | TRBV19 | 14 | TGTGCCAGTAGTCTACGGGGGGCGCCCTATGGCTACACCTTC | CASSLRGAPYGYTF